This T cell receptor beta chain was recorded in a study of Graves' ophthalmopathy and Graves' hyperthyroidism. Turning to the study itself: Peripheral blood was gathered at the point of initial diagnosis, before any treatment started.

This CDR3 is built from 12 residues. Germline V gene lookup returns CDR1 SGHTA and CDR2 FQGTGA. With regard to this clonotype: Its specificity is not known. Germline and junction disagree at one end, which may indicate a read error.

Findings of the study overall: Blood also harbored most expanded thyroid clonotypes above 0.001 frequency.

RNA transcripts were the template, and TCR beta CDR3 regions were amplified from them. HTBI-primed RT-PCR formed the first round, and a multiplex PCR formed the second. In TCRdb, the multiplex PCR reads were re-called with MiXCR into one record per CDR3 protein. In the table there are almost 750,000 distinct CDR3 sequences, roughly 40% of which are singletons. Uncontrolled infections, other autoimmune diseases, pregnancy or lactation barred patients from enrollment. The rearrangement joins TRBV7-3 to TRBJ2-5; tentative D call: TRBD2 (5 bases). This receptor was identified in an adult man with Graves' ophthalmopathy. Sequencing was done on a sample of peripheral blood. The CDR3 region has the DNA TGTGCCAGCAGCCTTATGGGAGAGGCCCAGTACTTC. This translates into CASSLMGEAQYF.